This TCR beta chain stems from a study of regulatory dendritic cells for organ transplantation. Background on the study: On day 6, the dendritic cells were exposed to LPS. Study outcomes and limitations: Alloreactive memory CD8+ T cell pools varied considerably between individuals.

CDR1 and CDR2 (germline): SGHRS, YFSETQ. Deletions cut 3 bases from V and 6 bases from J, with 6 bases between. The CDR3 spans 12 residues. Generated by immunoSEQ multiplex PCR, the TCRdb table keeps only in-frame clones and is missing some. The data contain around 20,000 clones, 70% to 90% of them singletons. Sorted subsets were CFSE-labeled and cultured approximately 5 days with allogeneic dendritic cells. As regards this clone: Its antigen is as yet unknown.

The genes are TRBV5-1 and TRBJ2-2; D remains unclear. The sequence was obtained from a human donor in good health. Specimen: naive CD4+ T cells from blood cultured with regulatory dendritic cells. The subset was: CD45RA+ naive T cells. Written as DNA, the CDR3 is TGCGCCAGCAGCTACGACTCCGGGGAGCTGTTTTTT. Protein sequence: CASSYDSGELFF.